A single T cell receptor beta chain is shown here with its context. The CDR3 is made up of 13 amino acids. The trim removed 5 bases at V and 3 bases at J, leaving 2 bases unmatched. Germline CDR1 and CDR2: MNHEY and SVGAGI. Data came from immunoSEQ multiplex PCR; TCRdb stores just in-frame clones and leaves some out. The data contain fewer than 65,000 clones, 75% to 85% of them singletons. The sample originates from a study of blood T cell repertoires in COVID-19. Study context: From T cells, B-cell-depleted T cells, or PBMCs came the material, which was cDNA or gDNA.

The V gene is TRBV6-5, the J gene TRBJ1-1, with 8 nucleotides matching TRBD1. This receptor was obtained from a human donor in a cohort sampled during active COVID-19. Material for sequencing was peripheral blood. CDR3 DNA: TGTGCCAGCAGTCGGACAGGGTACACTGAAGCTTTCTTT. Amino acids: CASSRTGYTEAFF.